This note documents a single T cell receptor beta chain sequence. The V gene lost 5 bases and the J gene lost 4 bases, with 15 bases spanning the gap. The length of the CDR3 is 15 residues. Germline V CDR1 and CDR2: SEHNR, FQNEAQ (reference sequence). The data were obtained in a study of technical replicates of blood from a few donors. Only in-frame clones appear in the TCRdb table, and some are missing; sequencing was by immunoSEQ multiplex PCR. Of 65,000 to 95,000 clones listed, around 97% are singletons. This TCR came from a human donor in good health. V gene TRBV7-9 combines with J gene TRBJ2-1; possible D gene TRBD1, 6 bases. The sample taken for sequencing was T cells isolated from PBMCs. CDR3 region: CASSPRGSFYNEQFF. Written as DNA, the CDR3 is TGTGCCAGCAGCCCAAGGGGGAGCTTTTACAATGAGCAGTTCTTC.